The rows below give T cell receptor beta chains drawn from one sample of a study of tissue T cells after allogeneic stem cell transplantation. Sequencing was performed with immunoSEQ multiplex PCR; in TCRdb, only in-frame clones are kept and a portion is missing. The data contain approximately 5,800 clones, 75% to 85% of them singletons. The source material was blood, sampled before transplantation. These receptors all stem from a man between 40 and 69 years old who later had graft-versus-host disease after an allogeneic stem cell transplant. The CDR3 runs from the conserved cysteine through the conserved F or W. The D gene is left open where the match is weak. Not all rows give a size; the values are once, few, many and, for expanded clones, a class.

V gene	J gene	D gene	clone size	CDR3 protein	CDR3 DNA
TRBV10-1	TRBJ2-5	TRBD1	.	CASSDRTGKTQYF	TGCGCCAGCAGTGATCGGACAGGGAAGACCCAGTACTTC
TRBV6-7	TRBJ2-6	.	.	CASSAHERIYKVGQRPDF	TGTGCCAGCAGTGCGCACGAGCGTATTTACAAAGTCGGCCAACGTCCTGACTTC
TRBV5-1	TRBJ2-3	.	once	CASSLDLQTDTQYF	TGCGCCAGCAGCTTGGACCTTCAAACGGATACGCAGTATTTT
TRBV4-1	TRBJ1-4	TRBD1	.	CASSPVLKTGKLFF	TGCGCCAGCAGCCCCGTCCTCAAGACAGGGAAACTGTTTTTT
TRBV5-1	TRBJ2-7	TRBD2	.	CASSLAGLAGDYEQYF	TGCGCCAGCAGCTTGGCGGGACTAGCGGGAGACTACGAGCAGTACTTC
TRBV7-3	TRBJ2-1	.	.	CASSLDGRNNEQFF	TGTGCCAGCAGCTTAGACGGGCGGAACAATGAGCAGTTCTTC
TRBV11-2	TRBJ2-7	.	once	CASRSEGYEQYF	TGTGCCAGCAGGTCAGAGGGGTACGAGCAGTACTTC
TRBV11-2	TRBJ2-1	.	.	CASSLSFVPYNEQFF	TGTGCCAGCAGCTTATCGTTCGTCCCCTACAATGAGCAGTTCTTC
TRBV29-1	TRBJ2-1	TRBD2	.	CSVLAGTSGRNTYNEQFF	TGCAGCGTCCTCGCCGGGACTAGCGGGAGGAATACCTACAATGAGCAGTTCTTC
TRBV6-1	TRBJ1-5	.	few	CASSENTSNQPQHF	TGTGCCAGCAGTGAAAATACAAGCAATCAGCCCCAGCATTTT
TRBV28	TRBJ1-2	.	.	CASSQATGYTF	TGTGCCAGCAGTCAGGCAACAGGCTACACCTTC
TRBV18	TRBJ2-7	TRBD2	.	CASSPQGMGRGNSEQYF	TGTGCCAGCTCACCACAAGGGATGGGGAGGGGAAATTCCGAGCAGTACTTC
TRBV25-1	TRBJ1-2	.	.	CASSGSYGYTF	TGTGCCAGCAGTGGGAGTTATGGCTACACCTTC
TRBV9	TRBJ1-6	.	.	CASTWSLDDSPLHF	TGTGCCAGCACATGGAGCCTCGATGATTCACCCCTCCACTTT
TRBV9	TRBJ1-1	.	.	CASSLTPNTEAFF	TGTGCCAGCAGCCTGACACCGAACACTGAAGCTTTCTTT
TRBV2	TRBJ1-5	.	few	CASTMMEGGNQPQHF	TGTGCCAGCACCATGATGGAGGGAGGCAATCAGCCCCAGCATTTT
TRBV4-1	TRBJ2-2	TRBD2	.	CASSQEGGGTGELFF	TGCGCCAGCAGCCAAGAGGGCGGGGGCACCGGGGAGCTGTTTTTT
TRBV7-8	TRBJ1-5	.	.	CASSLGWRQPQHF	TGTGCCAGCAGCTTAGGATGGCGTCAGCCCCAGCATTTT
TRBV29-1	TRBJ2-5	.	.	CSLSGVQGGTEAQETQYF	TGCAGCCTTTCAGGCGTCCAGGGTGGGACGGAGGCCCAAGAGACCCAGTACTTC
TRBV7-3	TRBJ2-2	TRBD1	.	CASSTSAGGTGELFF	TGTGCCAGCAGCACCTCGGCAGGGGGAACCGGGGAGCTGTTTTTT
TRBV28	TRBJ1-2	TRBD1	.	CASSSSGTGGLGYTF	TGTGCCAGCAGTTCTTCCGGGACAGGGGGATTGGGCTACACCTTC
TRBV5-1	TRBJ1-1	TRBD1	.	CASSFLQGSGTEAFF	TGCGCCAGCAGCTTTTTACAGGGGAGCGGCACTGAAGCTTTCTTT
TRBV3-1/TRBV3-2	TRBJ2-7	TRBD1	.	CASRQGTGQGSYEQYF	TGTGCCAGCAGGCAGGGGACGGGACAGGGCTCTTACGAGCAGTACTTC
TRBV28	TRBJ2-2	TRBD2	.	CASSLLAGLTGELFF	TGTGCCAGCAGCCTACTAGCGGGACTCACCGGGGAGCTGTTTTTT
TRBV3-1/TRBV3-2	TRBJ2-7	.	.	CATPSRTEQYF	TGTGCCACCCCTTCCCGAACGGAGCAGTACTTC
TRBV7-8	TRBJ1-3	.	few	CASSRGGVTGNTIYF	TGTGCCAGCAGCCGGGGAGGGGTTACTGGAAACACCATATATTTT
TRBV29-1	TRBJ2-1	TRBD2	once	CSVEAGGDNEQFF	TGCAGCGTCGAAGCGGGAGGGGACAATGAGCAGTTCTTC
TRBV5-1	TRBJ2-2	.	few	CASSDVDPGELFF	TGCGCCAGCAGTGACGTAGACCCCGGGGAGCTGTTTTTT
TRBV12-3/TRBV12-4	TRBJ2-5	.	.	CASSSGQILAQYF	TGTGCCAGCAGTTCCGGACAGATCCTTGCCCAGTACTTC
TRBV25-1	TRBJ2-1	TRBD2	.	CARGALAGPYNEQFF	TGTGCCAGGGGTGCTCTAGCGGGGCCTTACAATGAGCAGTTCTTC
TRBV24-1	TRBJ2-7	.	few	CATSDLEGSEQYF	TGTGCCACCAGTGATTTGGAGGGTTCCGAGCAGTACTTC
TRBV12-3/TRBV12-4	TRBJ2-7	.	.	CASSDPGYEQYF	TGTGCCAGTTCCGACCCGGGCTACGAGCAGTACTTC
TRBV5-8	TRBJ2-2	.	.	CASRSQVAGELFF	TGTGCCAGCAGGTCCCAGGTGGCCGGGGAGCTGTTTTTT
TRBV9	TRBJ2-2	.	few	CASSEEGYRRTGELFF	TGTGCCAGCAGCGAGGAAGGATACCGAAGGACCGGGGAGCTGTTTTTT
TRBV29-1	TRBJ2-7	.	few	CSAKTGRSYEQYF	TGCAGCGCCAAGACAGGGAGGTCCTACGAGCAGTACTTC
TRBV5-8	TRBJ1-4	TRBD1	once	CASSLEGTGGEKLFF	TGTGCCAGCAGCTTGGAAGGTACAGGGGGAGAAAAACTGTTTTTT
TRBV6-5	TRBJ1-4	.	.	CASGSGGVGEKLFF	TGTGCCAGCGGTAGCGGGGGTGTAGGGGAAAAACTGTTTTTT
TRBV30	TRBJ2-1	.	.	CAWSVGREQFF	TGTGCCTGGAGTGTAGGTAGGGAGCAGTTCTTC
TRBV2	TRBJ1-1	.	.	CASTLRAEAFF	TGTGCCAGCACGCTTAGGGCTGAAGCTTTCTTT
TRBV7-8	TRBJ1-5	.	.	CASSSSSAGQPQHF	TGTGCCAGCAGCTCAAGCAGCGCGGGACAGCCCCAGCATTTT
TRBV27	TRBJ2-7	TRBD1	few	CASSFGTAFEQYF	TGTGCCAGCAGTTTTGGGACAGCCTTCGAGCAGTACTTC
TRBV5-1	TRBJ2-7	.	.	CASSLQGREQYF	TGCGCCAGCAGCTTACAGGGTAGGGAGCAGTACTTC
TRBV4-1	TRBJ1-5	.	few	CASSQVDPGYNQPQHF	TGCGCCAGCAGCCAAGTTGACCCAGGATACAATCAGCCCCAGCATTTT
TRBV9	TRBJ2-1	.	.	CASSATGGYNEQFF	TGTGCCAGCAGCGCCACTGGCGGCTACAATGAGCAGTTCTTC
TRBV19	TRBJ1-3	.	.	CASGRYSGNTIYF	TGTGCCAGCGGACGGTACTCTGGAAACACCATATATTTT
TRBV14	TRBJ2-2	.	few	CASSRRPVVIGTGELFF	TGTGCCAGCAGCCGCCGCCCGGTGGTGATAGGCACCGGGGAGCTGTTTTTT
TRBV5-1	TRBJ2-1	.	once	CASSLIWGGTGKAYNEQFF	TGCGCCAGCAGCTTGATTTGGGGGGGAACAGGGAAGGCCTACAATGAGCAGTTCTTC
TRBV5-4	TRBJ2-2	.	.	CASWGGSNTGELFF	TGTGCCAGCTGGGGCGGGTCGAACACCGGGGAGCTGTTTTTT
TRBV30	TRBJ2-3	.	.	CAWSGSEGDTQYF	TGTGCCTGGAGCGGGAGCGAGGGCGATACGCAGTATTTT
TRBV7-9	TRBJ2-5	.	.	CASSFNWDQYF	TGTGCCAGCAGCTTCAACTGGGACCAGTACTTC
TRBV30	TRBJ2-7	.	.	CAWSVFSEQYF	TGTGCCTGGAGTGTATTTAGCGAGCAGTACTTC
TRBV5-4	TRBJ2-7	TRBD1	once	CASSLTGGVEQYF	TGTGCCAGCAGCTTGACAGGGGGAGTCGAGCAGTACTTC
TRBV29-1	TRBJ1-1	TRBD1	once	CSVEQGAEAFF	TGCAGCGTTGAACAGGGGGCTGAAGCTTTCTTT
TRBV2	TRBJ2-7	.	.	CASGGDSHYEQYF	TGTGCCAGCGGGGGGGACAGCCACTACGAGCAGTACTTC
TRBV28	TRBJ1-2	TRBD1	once	CASCPGGAKYGYTF	TGTGCCAGCTGTCCAGGGGGCGCAAAGTATGGCTACACCTTC